Described below is a single T cell receptor (beta chain) sequence and its context. Unique molecular identifiers were incorporated into the prepared TCRbeta library. In TCRdb, the PCR reads were re-called with MiXCR into one record per CDR3 protein. Counted here are about 640,000 distinct CDR3 sequences, roughly 17% occurring once; the ten biggest clones make up 1.1%. These data originate in a study of T-cell reconstitution after alpha-beta-depleted transplantation in children. Trimming cost V 1 base and J 8 bases; bases outside gene matches: 11. The CDR3 extends over 16 amino acids. CDR1 and CDR2 (germline): SGHTA, FQGNSA.

The rearrangement links TRBV7-2 to TRBJ1-2; 9 bases match TRBD1. Material: PBMCs from the stem cell graft donor, obtained from the stem cell graft. The sequence was collected from a human donor who donated a stem cell graft to a child with acute myeloid leukemia. CDR3 DNA sequence: TGTGCCAGCAGCTTAGTACTATCGGGACAGGGAAGAGGCTACACCTTC. Encoded protein: CASSLVLSGQGRGYTF.